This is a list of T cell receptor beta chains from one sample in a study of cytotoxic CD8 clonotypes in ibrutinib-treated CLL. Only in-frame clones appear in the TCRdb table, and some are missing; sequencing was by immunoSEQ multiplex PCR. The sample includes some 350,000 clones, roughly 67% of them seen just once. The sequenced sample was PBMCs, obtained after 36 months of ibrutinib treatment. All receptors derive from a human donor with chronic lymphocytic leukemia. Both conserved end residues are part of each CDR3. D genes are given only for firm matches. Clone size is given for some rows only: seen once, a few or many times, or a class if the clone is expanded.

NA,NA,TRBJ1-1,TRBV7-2,CASSLKEGEAFF,TGTGCCAGCAGCTTGAAGGAGGGGGAAGCTTTCTTT
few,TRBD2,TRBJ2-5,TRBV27,CASSPGTSGGYRTQYF,TGTGCCAGCAGTCCAGGGACTAGCGGGGGGTATAGGACCCAGTACTTC
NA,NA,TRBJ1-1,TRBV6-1,CASTRIMNTEAFF,TGTGCCAGCACCAGAATAATGAACACTGAAGCTTTCTTT
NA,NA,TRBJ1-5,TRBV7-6,CASSARSNQPQHF,TGTGCCAGCAGCGCACGATCCAATCAGCCCCAGCATTTT
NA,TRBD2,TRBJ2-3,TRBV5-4,CATLAGGPGDTQYF,TGTGCCACCCTAGCGGGAGGGCCGGGGGATACGCAGTATTTT
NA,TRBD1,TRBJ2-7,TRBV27,CASSLATGPISYEQYF,TGTGCCAGCAGTTTAGCGACAGGGCCGATTTCCTACGAGCAGTACTTC
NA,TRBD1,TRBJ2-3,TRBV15,CATSRKGTGGLDTQYF,TGTGCCACCAGCAGAAAAGGGACAGGGGGATTAGATACGCAGTATTTT
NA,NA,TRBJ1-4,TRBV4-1,CASSSPGRTTNEKLFF,TGCGCCAGCAGCTCGCCGGGCCGGACAACTAATGAAAAACTGTTTTTT
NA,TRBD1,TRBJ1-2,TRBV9,CASSGGDRTSYGYTF,TGTGCCAGCAGCGGTGGGGACAGGACCTCTTATGGCTACACCTTC
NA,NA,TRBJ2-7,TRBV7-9,CASSPGQYYEQYF,TGTGCCAGCAGCCCCGGACAGTACTACGAGCAGTACTTC
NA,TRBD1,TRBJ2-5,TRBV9,CASSVMDRAETQYF,TGTGCCAGCAGCGTTATGGACAGGGCAGAGACCCAGTACTTC
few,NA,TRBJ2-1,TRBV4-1,CASSPQLYRVHEQFF,TGCGCCAGCAGCCCACAACTTTACAGGGTTCATGAGCAGTTCTTC
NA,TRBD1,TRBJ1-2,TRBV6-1,CASSDGQGDGYTF,TGTGCCAGCAGTGACGGACAGGGGGATGGCTACACCTTC
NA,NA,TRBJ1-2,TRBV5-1,CASSLEGAWGNYGYTF,TGCGCCAGCAGCTTGGAGGGCGCCTGGGGAAACTATGGCTACACCTTC
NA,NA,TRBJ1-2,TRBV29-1,CSVVEDGYTF,TGCAGCGTAGTAGAGGATGGCTACACCTTC
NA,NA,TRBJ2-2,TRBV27,CASSGASGELFF,TGTGCCAGCAGTGGGGCTTCCGGGGAGCTGTTTTTT
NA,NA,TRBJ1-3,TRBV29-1,CSVPGQANTIYF,TGCAGCGTCCCGGGACAAGCCAACACCATATATTTT
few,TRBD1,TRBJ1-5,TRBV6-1,CASSGDRATSNQPQHF,TGTGCCAGCAGTGGTGACAGGGCGACCAGTAATCAGCCCCAGCATTTT
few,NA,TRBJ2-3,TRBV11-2,CASSLDVGLRQYF,TGTGCCAGCAGCTTAGATGTGGGCCTTAGGCAGTATTTT
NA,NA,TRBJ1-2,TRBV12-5,CASGLVRDLGYTF,TGTGCTAGTGGTTTGGTCCGGGACTTGGGCTACACCTTC
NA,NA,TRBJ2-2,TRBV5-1,CASSLAVTAGNTGELFF,TGCGCCAGCAGCTTGGCCGTTACTGCGGGCAACACCGGGGAGCTGTTTTTT
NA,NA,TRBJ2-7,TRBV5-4,CASSSPGRSYEQYF,TGTGCCAGCAGCTCTCCGGGACGGTCCTACGAGCAGTACTTC
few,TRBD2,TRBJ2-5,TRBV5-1,CASSLAAGGIQETQYF,TGCGCCAGCAGCTTGGCAGCGGGGGGGATTCAAGAGACCCAGTACTTC
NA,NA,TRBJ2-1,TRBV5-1,CASSLVSGANDNEQFF,TGCGCCAGCAGCTTGGTGTCGGGGGCAAATGACAATGAGCAGTTCTTC
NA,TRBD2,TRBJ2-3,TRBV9,CASSVGIAGVWTDTQYF,TGTGCCAGCAGCGTAGGGATAGCGGGAGTTTGGACAGATACGCAGTATTTT
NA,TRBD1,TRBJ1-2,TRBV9,CASSARQGWNGYTF,TGTGCCAGCAGCGCCCGACAGGGGTGGAACGGCTACACCTTC
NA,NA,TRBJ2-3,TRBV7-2,CASSTGGDRHTQYF,TGTGCCAGCAGCACGGGGGGGGACAGGCATACGCAGTATTTT
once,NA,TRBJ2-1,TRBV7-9,CASSDRVTYNEQFF,TGTGCCAGCAGCGACAGAGTAACCTACAATGAGCAGTTCTTC
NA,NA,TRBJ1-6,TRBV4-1,CASSQDSRVYSPLHF,TGCGCCAGCAGCCAAGATTCCCGGGTGTATTCACCCCTCCACTTT